This is a list of T cell receptor beta chains from one sample in a study of cytomegalovirus exposure and HLA in healthy donors. Sequenced by immunoSEQ multiplex PCR; TCRdb stores in-frame clones only, minus some. The sample consists of about 89,000 clones, about 85% of them appearing once. The sequenced sample was PBMCs. All receptors derive from a man between 40 and 49 years old in good health and CMV-seropositive. Each CDR3 is given with its conserved first and last residue. Fields, in order: clone size, V gene, J gene, D gene, CDR3 protein, CDR3 DNA. A D gene is named only where the DNA matches it firmly. The size entry is marked missing in some rows and otherwise reads once, few, many or a size class.

>NA|TRBV14|TRBJ1-5|NA
CASSQRDKVINQPQHF
TGTGCCAGCAGCCAAAGGGACAAGGTGATTAATCAGCCCCAGCATTTT
>NA|TRBV6-5|TRBJ1-1|TRBD1
CASSYWGQGETEAFF
TGTGCCAGCAGTTATTGGGGCCAGGGGGAAACTGAAGCTTTCTTT
>NA|TRBV19|TRBJ2-2|NA
CASSIKGQLNTGELFF
TGTGCCAGTAGTATAAAAGGACAGCTAAACACCGGGGAGCTGTTTTTT
>NA|TRBV5-1|TRBJ2-7|TRBD1
CASSPDRGHYEQYF
TGCGCCAGCAGCCCGGACAGGGGGCACTACGAGCAGTACTTC
>NA|TRBV27|TRBJ2-3|NA
CASSKTNLQYF
TGTGCCAGCAGTAAAACTAACCTGCAGTATTTT
>NA|TRBV28|TRBJ2-7|NA
CASRDTGSHAYEQYF
TGTGCCAGCAGGGACACAGGATCCCACGCATACGAGCAGTACTTC
>NA|TRBV6-5|TRBJ1-4|NA
CASSHTTTNEKLFF
TGTGCCAGCAGTCACACTACAACTAATGAAAAACTGTTTTTT
>NA|TRBV2|TRBJ2-1|NA
CASRGASYEQFF
TGTGCCAGCAGGGGGGCCTCGTATGAGCAGTTCTTC
>NA|TRBV28|TRBJ1-5|NA
CASSLFGTSNQPQHF
TGTGCCAGCAGTTTATTTGGGACAAGCAATCAGCCCCAGCATTTT
>NA|TRBV7-8|TRBJ1-2|TRBD1
CASSLGGTGLNYGYTF
TGTGCCAGCAGCTTAGGAGGGACAGGGCTTAACTATGGCTACACCTTC
>once|TRBV10-2|TRBJ1-2|TRBD1
CASRQTGVNNYGYTF
TGCGCCAGCAGACAAACAGGGGTTAATAACTATGGCTACACCTTC
>NA|TRBV9|TRBJ2-5|NA
CASSVGAIQETQYF
TGTGCCAGCAGCGTGGGGGCTATACAAGAGACCCAGTACTTC
>NA|TRBV7-2|TRBJ1-2|TRBD1
CASSVRDSRHYGYTF
TGTGCCAGCAGCGTCCGGGACAGCCGACACTATGGCTACACCTTC
>NA|TRBV15|TRBJ1-4|TRBD1
CATSRGGQGAANEKLFF
TGTGCCACCAGCAGAGGCGGACAGGGGGCCGCTAATGAAAAACTGTTTTTT
>NA|TRBV6-1|TRBJ1-2|NA
CASTAGTNYGYTF
TGTGCCAGCACGGCAGGGACAAACTATGGCTACACCTTC
>NA|TRBV5-1|TRBJ1-1|TRBD1
CASRVTGTGTEAFF
TGCGCCAGCAGGGTAACAGGGACAGGCACTGAAGCTTTCTTT
>NA|TRBV5-1|TRBJ1-1|NA
CASSPDTGGAEAFF
TGCGCCAGCAGCCCGGACACCGGGGGGGCTGAAGCTTTCTTT
>few|TRBV7-9|TRBJ2-3|TRBD2
CASSSSAGLAGGDTQYF
TGTGCCAGCAGCTCCTCAGCAGGACTAGCGGGGGGGGATACGCAGTATTTT
>few|TRBV6-4|TRBJ2-3|TRBD1
CASRIKGYRGQRDTQYF
TGTGCCAGCAGGATTAAGGGGTACAGGGGGCAAAGAGATACGCAGTATTTT
>NA|TRBV2|TRBJ2-7|TRBD1
CASSLQGRGPYEQYF
TGTGCCAGCAGTTTACAGGGGCGAGGACCTTACGAGCAGTACTTC
>NA|TRBV4-1|TRBJ2-7|TRBD2
CASSWGGREGDEQYF
TGCGCCAGCAGCTGGGGGGGGCGGGAGGGGGACGAGCAGTACTTC
>NA|TRBV28|TRBJ2-3|NA
CASTSPGTGTDTQYF
TGTGCCAGCACCTCTCCCGGGACTGGGACAGATACGCAGTATTTT
>NA|TRBV20-1|TRBJ2-7|TRBD1
CSATRGYEQYF
TGCAGTGCCACCAGGGGGTACGAGCAGTACTTC
>NA|TRBV5-4|TRBJ2-7|TRBD2
CASSLMAGGAYEQYF
TGTGCCAGCAGCTTGATGGCGGGAGGGGCCTACGAGCAGTACTTC